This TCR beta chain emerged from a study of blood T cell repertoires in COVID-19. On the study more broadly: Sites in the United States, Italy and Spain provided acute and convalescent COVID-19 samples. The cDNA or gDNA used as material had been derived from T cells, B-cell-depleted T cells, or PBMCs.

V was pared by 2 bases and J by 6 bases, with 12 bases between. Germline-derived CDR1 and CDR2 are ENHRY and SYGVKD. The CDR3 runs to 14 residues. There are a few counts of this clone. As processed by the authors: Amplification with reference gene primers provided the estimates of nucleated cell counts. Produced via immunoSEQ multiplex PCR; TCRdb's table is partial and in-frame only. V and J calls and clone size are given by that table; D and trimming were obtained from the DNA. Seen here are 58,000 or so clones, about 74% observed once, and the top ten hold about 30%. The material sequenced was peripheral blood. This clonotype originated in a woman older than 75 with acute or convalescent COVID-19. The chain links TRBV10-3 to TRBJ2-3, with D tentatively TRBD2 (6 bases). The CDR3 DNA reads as TGTGCCATCAGTGAGAGACTCCGGGAGGATACGCAGTATTTT. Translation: CAISERLREDTQYF.